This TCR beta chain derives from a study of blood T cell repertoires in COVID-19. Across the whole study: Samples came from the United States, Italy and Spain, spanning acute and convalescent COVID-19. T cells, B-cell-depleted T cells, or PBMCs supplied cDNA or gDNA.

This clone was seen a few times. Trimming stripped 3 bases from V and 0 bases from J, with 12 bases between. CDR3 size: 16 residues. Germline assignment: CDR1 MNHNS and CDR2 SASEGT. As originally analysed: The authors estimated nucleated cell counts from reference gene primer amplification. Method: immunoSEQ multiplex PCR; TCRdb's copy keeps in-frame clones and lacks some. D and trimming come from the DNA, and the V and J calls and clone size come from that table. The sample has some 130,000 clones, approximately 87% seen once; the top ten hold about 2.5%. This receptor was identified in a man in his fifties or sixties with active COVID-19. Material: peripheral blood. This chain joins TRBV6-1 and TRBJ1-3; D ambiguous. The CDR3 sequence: CASSDKRSSSGNTIYF. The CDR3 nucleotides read TGTGCCAGCAGTGACAAACGGAGCTCCTCTGGAAACACCATATATTTT.